One sample yielded the 5 T cell receptor beta chains listed below, sequenced in a study of molecular identifiers for immune sequencing clone quantification. TCRdb passed the PCR reads through MiXCR, listing each CDR3 protein once. The table lists some 680,000 distinct CDR3 sequences, 25% of them singletons, with about 0.84% in the top ten. Sequencing used naive CD8+ T cells from blood, with Jurkat cell RNA spiked in. Subset given: FACS-sorted CD8+CD4-CCR7+CD45RA+ naive T cells. The receptors stem from a human donor in good health. Some libraries in this study had Jurkat cell RNA spiked in.

This chain connects TRBV19 to TRBJ2-7; the D gene is possibly TRBD1 (6 bases). The length of the CDR3 is 16 residues. Trimming shortened V by 3 bases and J by 2 bases, and 17 bases separated the two germline ends. Per germline, CDR1 LNHDA and CDR2 SQIVND (reference sequence). In nucleotides, the CDR3 is TGTGCCAGTAGTATGGTCATCTTAGGGACAACCTACGAGCAGTACTTC. It is translated as CASSMVILGTTYEQYF.

Comments on this clonotype: It may be a read error: a sequence one base away is much more abundant. The chain carries TRBV3-1 and TRBJ2-3; D not resolved. Matching the DNA end better, TRBJ1-5 makes the J call doubtful. CDR3 length equals 12 residues. The V gene's germline CDR1 is LGHDT and CDR2 YNNKEL (reference sequence). CDR3 bases: TGTGCCAGCAGCCAAGCGGAAGATACGCAGCATTTT. As protein: CASSQAEDTQHF.

In this sample, this clonotype turned up a few times. The rearrangement uses TRBV5-4 and TRBJ2-7; D may be TRBD1 (5 bases). V lost 4 bases, J lost 6 bases, and 14 bases lay in between. This CDR3 comprises 13 residues. CDR1 is SGHNT, CDR2 YYREEE, per germline (reference sequence). The CDR3 bases are TGTGCCAGCAGCCCCCGCCAGGGCAGCGAGCAGTACTTC. Protein: CASSPRQGSEQYF. The complete variable domain, with remaining parts taken from reference TRBV5-4 and TRBJ2-7, reads ETGVTQSPTHLIKTRGQQVTLRCSSQSGHNTVSWYQQALGQGPQFIFQYYREEENGRGNFPPRFSGLQFPNYSSELNVNALELDDSALYLCASSPRQGSEQYFGPGTRLTVT.

This chain joins TRBV20-1 and TRBJ2-7, with a tentative D call TRBD2 (6 bases). This CDR3 spans 14 amino acids. From germline, CDR1 is DFQATT and CDR2 SNEGSKA (reference sequence). The germline V and J ends were trimmed by 4 bases and 5 bases, with 18 bases remaining between them. CDR3 sequence: CSANAWRAYNEQYF. As DNA, the CDR3 is TGCAGTGCTAACGCTTGGAGGGCATATAACGAGCAGTACTTC.

A note on this clonotype: A read error may be the cause here, since a much bigger clone is one base away. The genes are TRBV4-1 and TRBJ2-7; possibly TRBD2 for D (6 bases). The CDR3 length is 13 residues. Between the trimmed V and J ends, which lost 5 bases and 6 bases, there was a span of 14 bases. Germline CDR1 and CDR2: MGHRA and YSYEKL. DNA of the CDR3: TGCGCCAGCAGCGGGGCGGGGAGGAGCGAGCAGTACTTC. Translation: CASSGAGRSEQYF.